This is a list of T cell receptor beta chains from one sample in a study of blood T cell repertoires in COVID-19. Data came from immunoSEQ multiplex PCR; TCRdb stores just in-frame clones and leaves some out. The sample consists of 250,000 or so clones, over 80% of them appearing once. The sequencing input was PBMCs or T cells enriched from blood (not recorded which). The receptor source for this set is a woman in her thirties or forties who had been exposed to COVID-19. Each CDR3 is given with its conserved first and last residue.

j_call: TRBJ2-7; v_call: TRBV13; cdr3_aa: CASSFSPGTAFYEQYF
j_call: TRBJ2-1; v_call: TRBV5-6; cdr3_aa: CASSSRDRGRFF
j_call: TRBJ2-3; v_call: TRBV5-8; cdr3_aa: CASSLFRQARTDTQYF
j_call: TRBJ2-1; v_call: TRBV5-1; cdr3_aa: CASTKLAALYNEQFF
j_call: TRBJ1-5; v_call: TRBV11-2; cdr3_aa: CASSQTGGGRQPQHF
j_call: TRBJ1-2; v_call: TRBV28; cdr3_aa: CASSKRTGTGDLGYTF
j_call: TRBJ2-4; v_call: TRBV2; cdr3_aa: CASSEELLAKGYF
j_call: TRBJ2-4; v_call: TRBV5-4; cdr3_aa: CASSSEGASKNIQYF
j_call: TRBJ2-2; v_call: TRBV6-5; cdr3_aa: CASRDTGGGTGELFF
j_call: TRBJ2-1; v_call: TRBV9; cdr3_aa: CASSVAEGGEQFF
j_call: TRBJ2-2; v_call: TRBV6-5; cdr3_aa: CASSPQITPGELFF
j_call: TRBJ1-6; v_call: TRBV3-1/TRBV3-2; cdr3_aa: CASSHAGLNSPLHF
j_call: TRBJ1-3; v_call: TRBV7-9; cdr3_aa: CASSRQGISGNTIYF
j_call: TRBJ2-3; v_call: TRBV6-2/TRBV6-3; cdr3_aa: CASSYSAGYLRADTQYF
j_call: TRBJ1-2; v_call: TRBV19; cdr3_aa: CASSIPGQGLNGYTF
j_call: TRBJ1-1; v_call: TRBV27; cdr3_aa: CASSLGQGATEAFF
j_call: TRBJ2-2; v_call: TRBV5-1; cdr3_aa: CASSRGAVANTGELFF
j_call: TRBJ2-3; v_call: TRBV4-2; cdr3_aa: CASSQERATDTQYF
j_call: TRBJ2-5; v_call: TRBV15; cdr3_aa: CATSRDRGAETQYF
j_call: TRBJ1-2; v_call: TRBV7-9; cdr3_aa: CASSLARGGGYTF
j_call: TRBJ2-7; v_call: TRBV5-4; cdr3_aa: CATRLGSNYEQYF
j_call: TRBJ1-2; v_call: TRBV6-5; cdr3_aa: CASIRPGQGVIGYTF
j_call: TRBJ1-1; v_call: TRBV5-1; cdr3_aa: CASSLVGQSTEAFF
j_call: TRBJ1-5; v_call: TRBV19; cdr3_aa: CASQVRGKSNQPQHF
j_call: TRBJ1-6; v_call: TRBV4-2; cdr3_aa: CASSQLGGTGLFPPLHF
j_call: TRBJ1-6; v_call: TRBV6-2/TRBV6-3; cdr3_aa: CASSYSGGLSSPLHF
j_call: TRBJ1-2; v_call: TRBV14; cdr3_aa: CASSQDVTANYGYTF
j_call: TRBJ2-2; v_call: TRBV9; cdr3_aa: CASSNIAGVPNTGELFF
j_call: TRBJ2-3; v_call: TRBV18; cdr3_aa: CASSPRSLAGDTQYF
j_call: TRBJ1-6; v_call: TRBV9; cdr3_aa: CASSPFDSFNSPLHF
j_call: TRBJ1-1; v_call: TRBV12-3/TRBV12-4; cdr3_aa: CASSGQGDTEAFF
j_call: TRBJ1-4; v_call: TRBV27; cdr3_aa: CASSPEGRSPEKLFF
j_call: TRBJ1-1; v_call: TRBV7-6; cdr3_aa: CASSFGVGPAFF
j_call: TRBJ2-7; v_call: TRBV19; cdr3_aa: CASSISLRTASDEQYF
j_call: TRBJ1-1; v_call: TRBV28; cdr3_aa: CASSRWDRPNTEAFF
j_call: TRBJ1-4; v_call: TRBV2; cdr3_aa: CASSSDRSNEKLFF
j_call: TRBJ1-2; v_call: TRBV29-1; cdr3_aa: CSAPDRAGGYTF
j_call: TRBJ2-3; v_call: TRBV5-1; cdr3_aa: CASRLRDSTGDTQYF
j_call: TRBJ2-5; v_call: TRBV18; cdr3_aa: CASSPQASAQETQYF
j_call: TRBJ2-3; v_call: TRBV5-4; cdr3_aa: CASSPRTSTDTQYF
j_call: TRBJ1-4; v_call: TRBV9; cdr3_aa: CASSPTTTERVAKLFF
j_call: TRBJ2-1; v_call: TRBV4-3; cdr3_aa: CASSQEQQKYNEQFF
j_call: TRBJ1-1; v_call: TRBV5-8; cdr3_aa: CASSYRRGPFSEAFF
j_call: TRBJ1-5; v_call: TRBV24-1; cdr3_aa: CATSDTDRVNQPQHF
j_call: TRBJ1-2; v_call: TRBV6-5; cdr3_aa: CASRKDNNYGYTF
j_call: TRBJ1-2; v_call: TRBV7-2; cdr3_aa: CASSLDSGGQNYGYTF
j_call: TRBJ1-2; v_call: TRBV15; cdr3_aa: CATSRAVSRGYYGYTF
j_call: TRBJ2-6; v_call: TRBV9; cdr3_aa: CASSVGGFGANVLTF
j_call: TRBJ2-2; v_call: TRBV18; cdr3_aa: CASSPAGTGFGELFF
j_call: TRBJ1-2; v_call: TRBV29-1; cdr3_aa: CSVPGQGANGYTF
j_call: TRBJ1-2; v_call: TRBV4-3; cdr3_aa: CASSQERPGIVLNYGYTF
j_call: TRBJ2-1; v_call: TRBV4-1; cdr3_aa: CASSQGLAGAYNEQFF
j_call: TRBJ1-2; v_call: TRBV28; cdr3_aa: CASSSWRGYGYTF
j_call: TRBJ1-2; v_call: TRBV29-1; cdr3_aa: CSVGGPTGGGYGYTF
j_call: TRBJ1-2; v_call: TRBV5-6; cdr3_aa: CASSLLGHSYGYTF
j_call: TRBJ2-1; v_call: TRBV18; cdr3_aa: CASSPPIRVSSYNEQFF
j_call: TRBJ2-4; v_call: TRBV15; cdr3_aa: CATSRDIGTSGKYIQYF
j_call: TRBJ2-1; v_call: TRBV18; cdr3_aa: CASSSGTGGDYNEQFF
j_call: TRBJ1-1; v_call: TRBV9; cdr3_aa: CASSVALGQGYATEAFF
j_call: TRBJ2-2; v_call: TRBV6-2/TRBV6-3; cdr3_aa: CASSQLGHLALNTGELFF